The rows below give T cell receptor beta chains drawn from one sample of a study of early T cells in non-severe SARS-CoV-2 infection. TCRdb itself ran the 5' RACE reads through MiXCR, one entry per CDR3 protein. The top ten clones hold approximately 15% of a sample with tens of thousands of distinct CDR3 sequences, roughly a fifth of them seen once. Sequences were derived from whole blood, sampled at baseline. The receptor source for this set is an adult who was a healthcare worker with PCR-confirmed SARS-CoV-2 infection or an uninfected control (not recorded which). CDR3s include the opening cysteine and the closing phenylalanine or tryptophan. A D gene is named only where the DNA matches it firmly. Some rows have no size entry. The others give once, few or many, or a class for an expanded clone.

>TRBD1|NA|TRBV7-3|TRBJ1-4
TGTGCCAGCAGCCGCGGGACAGGAGAAAAACTGTTTTTT
CASSRGTGEKLFF
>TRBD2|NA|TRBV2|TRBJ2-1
TGTGCCGGCCGAGGACTAGCCAACAATGAGCAGTTCTTC
CAGRGLANNEQFF
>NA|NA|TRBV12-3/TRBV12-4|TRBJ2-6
TGTGCCAGCACTGGAGGATGGGCCAACGTCCTGACTTTC
CASTGGWANVLTF
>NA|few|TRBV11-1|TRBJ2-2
TGTGCCAGCAGCCGCACGGCAGGCTCGAACACCGGGGAGCTGTTTTTT
CASSRTAGSNTGELFF
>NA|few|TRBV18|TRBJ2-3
TGTGCCAGCTCACCAAGGGGGAACGGAGATACGCAGTATTTT
CASSPRGNGDTQYF
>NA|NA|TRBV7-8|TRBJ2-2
NA
CASSLVPPRGRATGSCFF
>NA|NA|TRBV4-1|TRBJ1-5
TGCGCCAGCAGCCAAGGGGTATTGGGAGGATCTCAGCCCCAGCATTTT
CASSQGVLGGSQPQHF
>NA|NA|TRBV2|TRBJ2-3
TGTGCCAGCAGTACTTTGACTAGTTGGCTCGCAGATACGCAGTATTTT
CASSTLTSWLADTQYF
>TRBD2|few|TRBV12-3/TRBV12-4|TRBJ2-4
TGTGCCAGCAGCCAAGCGGGGCTAGCCAAAAACATTCAGTACTTC
CASSQAGLAKNIQYF
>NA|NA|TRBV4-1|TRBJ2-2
TGCGCCAGCGGGGTCGGGGAGCTGTTTTTT
CASGVGELFF
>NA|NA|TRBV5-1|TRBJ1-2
TGCGCCAGCAGCTTGACAGTGAACTATGGCTACACCTTC
CASSLTVNYGYTF
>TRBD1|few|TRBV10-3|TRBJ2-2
TGTGCCATCAGTGGGGACAGGCCCGGGGAGCTGTTTTTT
CAISGDRPGELFF
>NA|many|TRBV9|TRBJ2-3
TGTGCCAGCAGCGTCGGACCGGGGGGCGGAGGCACAGATACGCAGTATTTT
CASSVGPGGGGTDTQYF
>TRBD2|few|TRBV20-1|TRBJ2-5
TGCAGTGCCGTAGCGGGGCCATGGACCCAGTACTTC
CSAVAGPWTQYF
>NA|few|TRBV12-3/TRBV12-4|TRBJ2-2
TGTGCCAGCAGTTTACGGCTAAGCACCGGGGAGCTGTTTTTT
CASSLRLSTGELFF
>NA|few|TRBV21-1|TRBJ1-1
TGTGCCAGCCCCTTACGGGGCATGAACACTGAAGCTTTCTTT
CASPLRGMNTEAFF
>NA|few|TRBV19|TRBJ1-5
TGTGCCAGTAGTTGGATATGGGGCCCAAATCAGCCCCAGCATTTT
CASSWIWGPNQPQHF
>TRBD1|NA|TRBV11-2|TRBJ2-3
TGTGCCAGCAGCTACACAGGGGGCGCCGGAGATACGCAGTATTTT
CASSYTGGAGDTQYF
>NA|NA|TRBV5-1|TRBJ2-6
TGCGCCAGCACCGAAGCCTCTGGGGCCAACGTCCTGACTTTC
CASTEASGANVLTF
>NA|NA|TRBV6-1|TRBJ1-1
TGTGCCAGCAGTACCCAGACAGGATTGAACACTGAAGCTTTCTTT
CASSTQTGLNTEAFF
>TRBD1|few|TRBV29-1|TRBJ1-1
TGCAGCGTTGTTGTCAGGGGGCGGAAAGGAGTAGCGAAAGCTTTCTTT
CSVVVRGRKGVAKAFF
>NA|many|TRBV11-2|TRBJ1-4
TGTGCCAGCAGCTATGGCAGTAGCGAAAAACTGTTTTTT
CASSYGSSEKLFF
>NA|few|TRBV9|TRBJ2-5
TGTGCCAGCAGCGTTAGGACTTCAGAGACCCAGTACTTC
CASSVRTSETQYF
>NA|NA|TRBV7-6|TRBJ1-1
TGTGCCAGCAGCTTAGGTCCCCTCACTGAAGCTTTCTTT
CASSLGPLTEAFF
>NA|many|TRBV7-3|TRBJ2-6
TGTGCCAGCAGCCCGTCTGGGGCCAACGTCCTGACTTTC
CASSPSGANVLTF
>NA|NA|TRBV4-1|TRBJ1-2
TGCGCCAGCAGCCAAGATCTTCCTCAGGGGCCTTATGGCTACACCTTC
CASSQDLPQGPYGYTF
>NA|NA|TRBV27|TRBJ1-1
TGTGCCAGCAGTTTTAGCCAGTTCACTGAAGCTTTCTTT
CASSFSQFTEAFF
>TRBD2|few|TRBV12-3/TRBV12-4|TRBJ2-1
TGTGCCAGCGGGCCGACCTTCCCTGTGACTAGCGGGGGCCCTTTTTACAATGAGCAGTTCTTC
CASGPTFPVTSGGPFYNEQFF
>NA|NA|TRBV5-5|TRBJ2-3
TGTGCCAGCAGCTCCCGAATGACTCCCTTCACAGATACGCAGTATTTT
CASSSRMTPFTDTQYF
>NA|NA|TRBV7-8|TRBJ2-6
TGTGCCAGCAGTCTCCCGGCGGGCTCTGGGGCCAACGTCCTGACTTTC
CASSLPAGSGANVLTF
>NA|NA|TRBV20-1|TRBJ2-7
TGCAGTGCTGGGGGCTACTACGAGCAGTACTTC
CSAGGYYEQYF
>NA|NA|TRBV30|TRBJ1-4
TGTGCCTGCCCTTCGACGACAAGTAATCGAGAAAAACTGTTTTTT
CACPSTTSNREKLFF
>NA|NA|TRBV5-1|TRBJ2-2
TGCGCCAGCAGCTTGCTGTCAGACACCGGGGAGCTGTTTTTT
CASSLLSDTGELFF
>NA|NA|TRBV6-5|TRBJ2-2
TGTGCCAGCCATGGGGGGATAAACACCGGGGAGCTGTTTTTT
CASHGGINTGELFF
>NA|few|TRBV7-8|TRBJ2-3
TGTGCCAGCAGCTTAATAGGGACGCAGTATTTT
CASSLIGTQYF
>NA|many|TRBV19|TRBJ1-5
TGTGCCAGTACCCGAGGGGGGGTCTTTCAGCCCCAGCATTTT
CASTRGGVFQPQHF
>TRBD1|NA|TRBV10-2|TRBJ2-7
TGCGCCAGCAGTGGGGACAGGGGGGTCGAGCAGTACTTC
CASSGDRGVEQYF
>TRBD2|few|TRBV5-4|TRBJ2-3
TGTGCCAGCAGCTTGGTAGCGGGGGGCCAAGATACGCAGTATTTT
CASSLVAGGQDTQYF
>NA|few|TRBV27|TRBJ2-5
TGTGCCAGCAGTTTAGGACAAGGAGAGACCCAGTACTTC
CASSLGQGETQYF
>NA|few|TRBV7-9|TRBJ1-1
TGTGCCAGCAGCGTTACTCCAGGCAACCCATTGTTCACTGAAGCTTTCTTT
CASSVTPGNPLFTEAFF
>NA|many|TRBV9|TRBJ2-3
TGTGCCAGCAGCGTAGCTTCGGGGTCAGATACGCAGTATTTT
CASSVASGSDTQYF
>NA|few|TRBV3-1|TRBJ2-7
TGTGCCAGCAGCCAAGATCCTGGGGACGAGCAGTACTTC
CASSQDPGDEQYF
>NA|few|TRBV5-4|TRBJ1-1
TGTGCCAGCAGCTTGGAGGACACTGAAGCTTTCTTT
CASSLEDTEAFF
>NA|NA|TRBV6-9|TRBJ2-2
TGTGCCAGCATTCAGACCATGTGTGTCGGGGAGCTGTTTTTT
CASIQTMCVGELFF
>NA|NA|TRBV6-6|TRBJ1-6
TGTGCCAGCAGTTACATCCGGGATCCTATTCATTCACCCCTCCACTTT
CASSYIRDPIHSPLHF
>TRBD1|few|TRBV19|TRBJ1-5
TGTGCCAGTAGCGCCAGGGGGCATCAGCCCCAGCATTTT
CASSARGHQPQHF
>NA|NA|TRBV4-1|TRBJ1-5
TGCGCCAGCAGCCAAATACCCGGGGCTCAGCCCCAGCATTTT
CASSQIPGAQPQHF
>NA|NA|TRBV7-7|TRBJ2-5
TGTGCCAGCAGCTTTACTAGGGGAGAGACCCAGTACTTC
CASSFTRGETQYF
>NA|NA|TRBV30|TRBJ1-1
TGTGCCTGGACCCAACGCCCGAACACTGAAGCTTTCTTT
CAWTQRPNTEAFF
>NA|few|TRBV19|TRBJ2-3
TGTGCCAGTAGTATGTCGCGGCACACTAGCACAGATACGCAGTATTTT
CASSMSRHTSTDTQYF
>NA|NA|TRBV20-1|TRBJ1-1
TGCAGTGCTAGACGCGCAGGTGCTGAAGCTTTCTTT
CSARRAGAEAFF
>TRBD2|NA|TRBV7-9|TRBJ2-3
TGTGCCAGCAGCTATAGCGGGCTCGGCACAGATACGCAGTATTTT
CASSYSGLGTDTQYF